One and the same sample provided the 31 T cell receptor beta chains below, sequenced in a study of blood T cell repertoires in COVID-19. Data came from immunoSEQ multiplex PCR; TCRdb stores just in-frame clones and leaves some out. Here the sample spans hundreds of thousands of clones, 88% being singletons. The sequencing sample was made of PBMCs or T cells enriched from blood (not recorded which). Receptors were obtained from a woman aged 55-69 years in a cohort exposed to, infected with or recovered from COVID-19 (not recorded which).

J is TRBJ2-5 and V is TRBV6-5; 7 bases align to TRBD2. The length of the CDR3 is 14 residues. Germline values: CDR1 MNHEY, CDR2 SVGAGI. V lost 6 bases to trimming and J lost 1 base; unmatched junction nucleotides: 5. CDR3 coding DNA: TGTGCCAGCAGCATACTAGCGACCCAAGAGACCCAGTACTTC. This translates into CASSILATQETQYF.

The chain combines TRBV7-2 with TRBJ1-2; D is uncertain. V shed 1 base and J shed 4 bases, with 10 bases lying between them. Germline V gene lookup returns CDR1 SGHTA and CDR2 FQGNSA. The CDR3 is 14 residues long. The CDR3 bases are TGTGCCAGCAGCTTAGACTTTTCAACCTATGGCTACACCTTC. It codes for CASSLDFSTYGYTF.

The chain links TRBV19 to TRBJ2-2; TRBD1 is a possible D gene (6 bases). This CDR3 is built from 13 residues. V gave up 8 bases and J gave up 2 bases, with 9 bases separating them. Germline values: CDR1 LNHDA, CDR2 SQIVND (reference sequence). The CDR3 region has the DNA TGTGCCAGTGGACAGCGAAACACCGGGGAGCTGTTTTTT. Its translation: CASGQRNTGELFF.

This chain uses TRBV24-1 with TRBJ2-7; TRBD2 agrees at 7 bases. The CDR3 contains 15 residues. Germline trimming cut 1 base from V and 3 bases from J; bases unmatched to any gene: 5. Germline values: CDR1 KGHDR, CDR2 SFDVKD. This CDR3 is CATSDFRGGSYEQYF. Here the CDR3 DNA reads TGTGCCACCAGTGATTTCAGAGGCGGGAGCTACGAGCAGTACTTC.

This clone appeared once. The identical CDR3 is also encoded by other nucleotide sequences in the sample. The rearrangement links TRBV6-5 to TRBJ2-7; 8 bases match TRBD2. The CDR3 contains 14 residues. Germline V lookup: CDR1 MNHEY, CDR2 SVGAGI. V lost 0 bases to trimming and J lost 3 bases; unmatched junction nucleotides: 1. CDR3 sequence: CASSYSTSGYEQYF. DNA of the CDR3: TGTGCCAGCAGTTACTCTACTAGCGGCTACGAGCAGTACTTC.

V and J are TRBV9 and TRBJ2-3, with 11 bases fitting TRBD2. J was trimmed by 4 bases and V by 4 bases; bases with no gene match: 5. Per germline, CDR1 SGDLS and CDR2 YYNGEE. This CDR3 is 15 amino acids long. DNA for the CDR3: TGTGCCAGCAGCCCTCTTAGCGGGAGGGCAGATACGCAGTATTTT. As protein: CASSPLSGRADTQYF.

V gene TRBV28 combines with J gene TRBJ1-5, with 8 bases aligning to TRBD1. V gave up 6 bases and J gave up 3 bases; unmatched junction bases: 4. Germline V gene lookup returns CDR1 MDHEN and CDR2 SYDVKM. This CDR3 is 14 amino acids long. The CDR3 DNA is TGTGCCAGCAGCGCAGGGGGCCCCAATCAGCCCCAGCATTTT. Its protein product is CASSAGGPNQPQHF.

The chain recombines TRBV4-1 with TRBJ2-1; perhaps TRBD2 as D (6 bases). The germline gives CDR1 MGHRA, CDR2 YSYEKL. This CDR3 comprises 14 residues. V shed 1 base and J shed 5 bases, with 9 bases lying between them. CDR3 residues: CASSQGGTDNEQFF. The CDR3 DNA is TGCGCCAGCAGCCAAGGGGGGACTGACAATGAGCAGTTCTTC.

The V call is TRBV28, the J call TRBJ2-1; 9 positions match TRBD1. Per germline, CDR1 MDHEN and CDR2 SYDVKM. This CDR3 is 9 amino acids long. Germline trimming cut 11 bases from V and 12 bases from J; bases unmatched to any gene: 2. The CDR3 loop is CAQGQGQFF. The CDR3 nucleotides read TGTGCCCAGGGACAGGGGCAGTTCTTC.

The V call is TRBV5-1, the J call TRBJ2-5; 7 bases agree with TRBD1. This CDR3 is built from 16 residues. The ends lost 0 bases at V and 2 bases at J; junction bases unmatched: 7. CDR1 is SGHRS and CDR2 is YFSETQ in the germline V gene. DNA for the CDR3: TGCGCCAGCAGCTTGGGGCCAGGGGGTACACAAGAGACCCAGTACTTC. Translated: CASSLGPGGTQETQYF.

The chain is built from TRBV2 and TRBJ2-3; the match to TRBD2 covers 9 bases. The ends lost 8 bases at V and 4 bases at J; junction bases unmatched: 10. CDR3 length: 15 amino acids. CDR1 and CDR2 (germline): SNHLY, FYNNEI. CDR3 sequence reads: CASGASSGISDTQYF. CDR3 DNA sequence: TGTGCCAGCGGCGCCTCTAGCGGGATCTCAGATACGCAGTATTTT.

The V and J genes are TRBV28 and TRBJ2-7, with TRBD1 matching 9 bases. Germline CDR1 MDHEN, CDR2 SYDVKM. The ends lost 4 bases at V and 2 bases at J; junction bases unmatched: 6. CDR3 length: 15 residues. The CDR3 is CASSSPTGGTYEQYF. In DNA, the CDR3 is TGTGCCAGCAGTTCGCCGACAGGGGGAACCTACGAGCAGTACTTC.

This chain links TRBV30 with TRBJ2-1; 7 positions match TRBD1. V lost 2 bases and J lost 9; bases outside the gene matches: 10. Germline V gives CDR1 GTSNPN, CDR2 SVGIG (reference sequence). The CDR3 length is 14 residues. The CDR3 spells CAWSLGTVYGEQFF. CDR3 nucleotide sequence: TGTGCCTGGAGTCTAGGGACAGTTTACGGTGAGCAGTTCTTC.

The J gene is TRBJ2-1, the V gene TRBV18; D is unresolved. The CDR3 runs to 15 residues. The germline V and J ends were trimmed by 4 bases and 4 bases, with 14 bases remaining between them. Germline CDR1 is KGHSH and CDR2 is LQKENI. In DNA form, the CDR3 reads TGTGCCAGCTCACTGGCCGGTTTCGGGTACAATGAGCAGTTCTTC. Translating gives CASSLAGFGYNEQFF. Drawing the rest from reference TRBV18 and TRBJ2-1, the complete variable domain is NAGVMQNPRHLVRRRGQEARLRCSPMKGHSHVYWYRQLPEEGLKFMVYLQKENIIDESGMPKERFSAEFPKEGPSILRIQQVVRGDSAAYFCASSLAGFGYNEQFFGPGTRLTVL.

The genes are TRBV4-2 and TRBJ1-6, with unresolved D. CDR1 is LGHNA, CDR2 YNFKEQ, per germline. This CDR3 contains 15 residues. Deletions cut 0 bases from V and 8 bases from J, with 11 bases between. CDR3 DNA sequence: TGTGCCAGCAGCCAAGATCTTGCGAAATATTCACCCCTCCACTTT. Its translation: CASSQDLAKYSPLHF.

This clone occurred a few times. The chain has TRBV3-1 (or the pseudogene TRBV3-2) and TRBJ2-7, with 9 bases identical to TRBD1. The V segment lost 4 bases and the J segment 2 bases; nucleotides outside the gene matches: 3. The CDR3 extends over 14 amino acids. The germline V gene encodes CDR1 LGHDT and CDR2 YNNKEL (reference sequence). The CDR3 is CASSPGDRAYEQYF. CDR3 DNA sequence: TGTGCCAGCAGCCCAGGGGACAGGGCCTACGAGCAGTACTTC.

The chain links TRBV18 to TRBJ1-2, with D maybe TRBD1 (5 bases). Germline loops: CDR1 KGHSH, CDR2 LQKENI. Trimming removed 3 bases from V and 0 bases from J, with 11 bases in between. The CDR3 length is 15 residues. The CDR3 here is CASSPGTAPNYGYTF. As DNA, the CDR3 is TGTGCCAGCTCACCGGGGACTGCCCCTAACTATGGCTACACCTTC.

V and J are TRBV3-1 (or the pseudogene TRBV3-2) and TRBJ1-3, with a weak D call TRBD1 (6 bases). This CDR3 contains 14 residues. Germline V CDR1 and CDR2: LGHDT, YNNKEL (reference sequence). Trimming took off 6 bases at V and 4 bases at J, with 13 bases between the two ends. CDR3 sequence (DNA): TGTGCCAGCAGACCGCAGGGGTCAGGAAACACCATATATTTT. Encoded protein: CASRPQGSGNTIYF.

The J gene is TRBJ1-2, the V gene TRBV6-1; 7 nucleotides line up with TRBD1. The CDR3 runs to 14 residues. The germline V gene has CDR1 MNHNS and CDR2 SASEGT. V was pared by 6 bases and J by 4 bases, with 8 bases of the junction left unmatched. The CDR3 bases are TGTGCCAGCAGGCAGACAGGGAGTATCTATGGCTACACCTTC. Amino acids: CASRQTGSIYGYTF.

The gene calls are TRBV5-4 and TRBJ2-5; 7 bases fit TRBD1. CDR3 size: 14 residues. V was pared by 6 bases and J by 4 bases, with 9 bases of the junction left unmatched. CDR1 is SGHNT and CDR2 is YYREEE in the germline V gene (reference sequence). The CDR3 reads CASNHMRTGETQYF. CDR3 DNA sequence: TGTGCCAGCAACCACATGCGGACAGGAGAGACCCAGTACTTC.

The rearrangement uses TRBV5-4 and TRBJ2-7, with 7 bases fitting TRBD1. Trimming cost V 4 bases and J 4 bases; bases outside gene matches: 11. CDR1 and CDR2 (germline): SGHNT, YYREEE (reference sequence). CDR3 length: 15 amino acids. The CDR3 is CASSAPQKGAYEQYF. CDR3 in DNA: TGTGCCAGCAGCGCCCCCCAAAAGGGGGCGTACGAGCAGTACTTC. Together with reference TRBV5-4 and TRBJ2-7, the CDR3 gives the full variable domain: ETGVTQSPTHLIKTRGQQVTLRCSSQSGHNTVSWYQQALGQGPQFIFQYYREEENGRGNFPPRFSGLQFPNYSSELNVNALELDDSALYLCASSAPQKGAYEQYFGPGTRLTVT.

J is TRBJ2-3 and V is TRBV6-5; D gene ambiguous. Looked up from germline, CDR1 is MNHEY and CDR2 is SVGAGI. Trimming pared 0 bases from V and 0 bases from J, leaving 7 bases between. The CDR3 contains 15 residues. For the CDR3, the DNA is TGTGCCAGCAGTTACTCGTGGAGCAGCACAGATACGCAGTATTTT. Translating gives CASSYSWSSTDTQYF.

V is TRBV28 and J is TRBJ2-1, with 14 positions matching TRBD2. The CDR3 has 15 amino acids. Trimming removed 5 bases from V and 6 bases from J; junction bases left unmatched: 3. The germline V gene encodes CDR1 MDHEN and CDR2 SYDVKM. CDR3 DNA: TGTGCCAGCAGTCCCGGGACTAGCGGGAGCAATGAGCAGTTCTTC. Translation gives CASSPGTSGSNEQFF.

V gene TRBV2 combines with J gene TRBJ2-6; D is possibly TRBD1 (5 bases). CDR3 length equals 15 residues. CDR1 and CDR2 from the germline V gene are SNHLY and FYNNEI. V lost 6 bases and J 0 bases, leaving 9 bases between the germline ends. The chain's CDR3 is CASRPQGSGANVLTF. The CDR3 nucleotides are TGTGCCAGCAGACCCCAGGGCTCTGGGGCCAACGTCCTGACTTTC.

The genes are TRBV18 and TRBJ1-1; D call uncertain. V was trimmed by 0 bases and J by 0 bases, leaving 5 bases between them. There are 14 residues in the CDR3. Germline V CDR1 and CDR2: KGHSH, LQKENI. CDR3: CASSPPSMNTEAFF. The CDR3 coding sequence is TGTGCCAGCTCACCACCGTCCATGAACACTGAAGCTTTCTTT.

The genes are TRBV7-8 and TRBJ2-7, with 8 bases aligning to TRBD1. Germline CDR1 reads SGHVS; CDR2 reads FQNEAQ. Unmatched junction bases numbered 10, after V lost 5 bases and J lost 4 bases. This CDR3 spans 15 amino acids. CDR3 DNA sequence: TGTGCCAGCAGCCCGCGGACAGGGCTCTGGTACGAGCAGTACTTC. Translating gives CASSPRTGLWYEQYF.

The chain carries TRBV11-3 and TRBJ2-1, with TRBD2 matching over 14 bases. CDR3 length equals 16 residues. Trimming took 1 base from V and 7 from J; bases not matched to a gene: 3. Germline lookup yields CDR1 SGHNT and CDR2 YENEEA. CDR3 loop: CASSLGTSGRFNEQFF. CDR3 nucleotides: TGTGCCAGCAGCTTAGGGACTAGCGGGAGGTTTAATGAGCAGTTCTTC.

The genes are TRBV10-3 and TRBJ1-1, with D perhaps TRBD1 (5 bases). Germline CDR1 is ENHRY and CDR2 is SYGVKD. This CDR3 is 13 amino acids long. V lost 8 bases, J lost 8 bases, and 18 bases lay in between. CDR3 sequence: CAIVGQVRGEAFF. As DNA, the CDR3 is TGTGCCATCGTCGGCCAGGTAAGGGGAGAAGCTTTCTTT.

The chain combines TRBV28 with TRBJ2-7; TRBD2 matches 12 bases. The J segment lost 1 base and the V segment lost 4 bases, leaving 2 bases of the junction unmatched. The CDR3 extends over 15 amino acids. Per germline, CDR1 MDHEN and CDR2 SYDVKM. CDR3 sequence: CASSSGTSGSYEQYF. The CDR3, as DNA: TGTGCCAGCAGTTCCGGGACTAGCGGGTCCTACGAGCAGTACTTC.

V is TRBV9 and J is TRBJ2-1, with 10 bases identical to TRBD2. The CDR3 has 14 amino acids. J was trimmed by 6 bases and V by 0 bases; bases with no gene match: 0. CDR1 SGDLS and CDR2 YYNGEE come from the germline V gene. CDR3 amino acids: CASSVGTSGNEQFF. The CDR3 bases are TGTGCCAGCAGCGTAGGGACTAGCGGCAATGAGCAGTTCTTC.

Written as DNA, the CDR3 is TGCGCCAGCAGCTCCGGGACAGGGGACTATGGCTACACCTTC. Its protein product is CASSSGTGDYGYTF. The chain employs TRBV5-1 and TRBJ1-2; 10 bases are a match to TRBD1. This CDR3 comprises 14 residues. Germline V CDR1 and CDR2: SGHRS, YFSETQ. J lost 3 bases, V lost 3 bases, and 2 bases had no gene match.